This TCR beta chain emerged from a study of PD-1 blockade in mismatch repair-deficient tumors. Study outcomes and limitations: After pembrolizumab, tumor-resident clones rose rapidly, then generally contracted before radiologic responses.

On this clone: Its antigen is undetermined.

Here immunoSEQ multiplex PCR was the method, and the copy in TCRdb shows in-frame clones only, minus some. The sample yields 70,000 to 95,000 clones, roughly 80% seen once. The clonotype comes from an adult with mismatch repair-deficient cancer. This material consisted of peripheral blood, taken 44 weeks after starting pembrolizumab.

The chain's CDR3 is CAISPSQGSGDEQFF. The CDR3 DNA sequence: TGTGCCATCAGTCCTAGCCAGGGAAGTGGTGATGAGCAGTTCTTC. This sequence joins TRBV10-3 and TRBJ2-1; either TRBD1 or TRBD2 may supply D (5 bases each). Trimming stripped 5 bases from V and 8 bases from J, with 19 bases between. Germline CDR1 is ENHRY and CDR2 is SYGVKD. The CDR3 runs 15 residues.